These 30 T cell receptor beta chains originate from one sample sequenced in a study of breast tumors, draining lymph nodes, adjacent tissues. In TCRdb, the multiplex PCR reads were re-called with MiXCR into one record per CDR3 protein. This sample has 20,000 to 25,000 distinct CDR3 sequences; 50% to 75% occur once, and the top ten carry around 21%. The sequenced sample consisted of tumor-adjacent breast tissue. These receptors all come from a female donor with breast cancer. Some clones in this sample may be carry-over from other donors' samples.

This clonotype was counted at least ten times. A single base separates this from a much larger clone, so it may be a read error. DNA of the CDR3: TGTGCCAGCAGTTCCGTGGGGGGGGGGACCTACGAGCAGTACTTC. This translates into CASSSVGGGTYEQYF. The gene calls are TRBV6-5 and TRBJ2-7; 7 bases align to TRBD2. The junction had 8 bases not matched to a gene; V was cut back by 4 bases and J by 2 bases. This CDR3 is built from 15 residues. CDR1 and CDR2 from the germline V gene are MNHEY and SVGAGI.

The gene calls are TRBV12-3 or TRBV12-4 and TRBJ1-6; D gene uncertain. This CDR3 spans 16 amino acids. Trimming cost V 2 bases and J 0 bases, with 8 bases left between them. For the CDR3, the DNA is TGTGCCAGCAGTTTATGGGCCAGCTCCTATAATTCACCCCTCCACTTT. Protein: CASSLWASSYNSPLHF.

CDR3 loop: CATSRTGPNTGELFF. DNA for the CDR3: TGTGCCACCTCCAGGACAGGCCCGAACACCGGGGAGCTGTTTTTT. The chain carries TRBV24-1 and TRBJ2-2, with 7 bases lining up with TRBD1. The germline V gene has CDR1 KGHDR and CDR2 SFDVKD. This CDR3 is 15 amino acids long. The junction had 6 bases not matched to a gene; V was cut back by 9 bases and J by 0 bases.

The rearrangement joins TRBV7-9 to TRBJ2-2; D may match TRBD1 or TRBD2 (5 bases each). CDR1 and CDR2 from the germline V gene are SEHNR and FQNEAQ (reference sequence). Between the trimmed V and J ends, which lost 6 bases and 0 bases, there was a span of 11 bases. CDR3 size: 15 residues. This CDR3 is CASSYGTANTGELFF. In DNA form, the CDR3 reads TGTGCCAGCAGTTACGGGACGGCGAACACCGGGGAGCTGTTTTTT.

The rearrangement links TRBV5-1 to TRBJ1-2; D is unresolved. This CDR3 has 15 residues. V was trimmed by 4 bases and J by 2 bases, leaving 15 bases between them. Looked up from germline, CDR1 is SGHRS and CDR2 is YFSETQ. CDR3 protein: CASSQNRRRNYGYTF. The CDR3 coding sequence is TGCGCCAGCAGCCAAAACCGAAGGAGGAACTATGGCTACACCTTC.

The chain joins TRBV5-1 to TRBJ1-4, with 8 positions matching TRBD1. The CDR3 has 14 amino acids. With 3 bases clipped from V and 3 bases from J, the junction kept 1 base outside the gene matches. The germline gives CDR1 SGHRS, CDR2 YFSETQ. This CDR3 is CASSYRGSNEKLFF. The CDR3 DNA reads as TGCGCCAGCAGCTACAGGGGGTCTAATGAAAAACTGTTTTTT.

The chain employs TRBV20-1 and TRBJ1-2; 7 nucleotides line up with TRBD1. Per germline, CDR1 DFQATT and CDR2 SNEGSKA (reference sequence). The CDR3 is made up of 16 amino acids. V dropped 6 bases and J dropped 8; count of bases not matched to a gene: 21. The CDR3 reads CSAPPTFRGPLSGYTF. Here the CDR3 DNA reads TGCAGTGCCCCACCCACTTTTAGGGGGCCTCTTAGCGGCTACACCTTC.

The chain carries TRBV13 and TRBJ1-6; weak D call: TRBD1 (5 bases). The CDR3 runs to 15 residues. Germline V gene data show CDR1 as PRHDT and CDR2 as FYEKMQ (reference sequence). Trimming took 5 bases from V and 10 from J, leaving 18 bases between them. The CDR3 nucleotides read TGTGCCAGCAGCCAAGACCTCGGGGGGAACTCACCCCTCCACTTT. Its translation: CASSQDLGGNSPLHF.

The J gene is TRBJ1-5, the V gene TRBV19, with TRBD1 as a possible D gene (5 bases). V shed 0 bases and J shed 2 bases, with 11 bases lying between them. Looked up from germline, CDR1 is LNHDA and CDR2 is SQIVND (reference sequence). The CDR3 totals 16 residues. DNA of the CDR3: TGTGCCAGTAGTATAGACGCAGGGTCCGGCAATCAGCCCCAGCATTTT. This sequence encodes CASSIDAGSGNQPQHF.

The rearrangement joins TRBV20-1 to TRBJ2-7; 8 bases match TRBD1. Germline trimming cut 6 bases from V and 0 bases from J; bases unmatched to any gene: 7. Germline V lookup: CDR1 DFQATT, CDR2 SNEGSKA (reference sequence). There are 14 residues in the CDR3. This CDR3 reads CSARDRISSYEQYF. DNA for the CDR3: TGCAGTGCAAGGGACAGGATTAGCTCCTACGAGCAGTACTTC.

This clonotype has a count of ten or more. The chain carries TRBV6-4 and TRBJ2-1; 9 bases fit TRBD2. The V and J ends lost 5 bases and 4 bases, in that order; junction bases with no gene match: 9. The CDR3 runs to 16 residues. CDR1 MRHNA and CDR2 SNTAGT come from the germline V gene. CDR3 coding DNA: TGTGCCAGCAGTCACGAGCGGGGGGCCGAGTACAATGAGCAGTTCTTC. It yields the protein CASSHERGAEYNEQFF.

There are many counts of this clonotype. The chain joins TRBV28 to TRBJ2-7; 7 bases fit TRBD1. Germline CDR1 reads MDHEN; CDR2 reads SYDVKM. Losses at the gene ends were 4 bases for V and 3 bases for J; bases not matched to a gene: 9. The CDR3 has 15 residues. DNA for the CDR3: TGTGCCAGCAGTTACCCCCAGGGGGATAGCTACGAGCAGTACTTC. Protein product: CASSYPQGDSYEQYF.

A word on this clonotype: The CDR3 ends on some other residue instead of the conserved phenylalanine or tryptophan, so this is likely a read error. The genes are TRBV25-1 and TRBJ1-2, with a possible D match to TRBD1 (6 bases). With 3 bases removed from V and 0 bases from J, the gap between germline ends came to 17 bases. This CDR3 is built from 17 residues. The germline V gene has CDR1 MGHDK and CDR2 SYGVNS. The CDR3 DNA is TGTGCCAGCAGTGAGATAGGGGGAGGCGGTGCTAACTATGGCTACACCCTC. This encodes CASSEIGGGGANYGYTL.

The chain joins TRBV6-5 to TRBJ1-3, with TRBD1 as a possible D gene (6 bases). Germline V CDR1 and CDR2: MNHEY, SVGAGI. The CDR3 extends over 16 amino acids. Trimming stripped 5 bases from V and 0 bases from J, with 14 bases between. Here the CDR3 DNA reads TGTGCCAGCAGTCCCGGACACAGGGCCTCTGGAAACACCATATATTTT. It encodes CASSPGHRASGNTIYF.

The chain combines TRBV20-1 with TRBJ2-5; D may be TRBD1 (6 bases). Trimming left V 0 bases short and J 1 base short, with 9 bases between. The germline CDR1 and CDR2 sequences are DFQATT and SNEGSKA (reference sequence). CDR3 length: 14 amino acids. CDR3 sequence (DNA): TGCAGTGCTAGAGACCCAGGGGTCCAAGAGACCCAGTACTTC. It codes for CSARDPGVQETQYF.

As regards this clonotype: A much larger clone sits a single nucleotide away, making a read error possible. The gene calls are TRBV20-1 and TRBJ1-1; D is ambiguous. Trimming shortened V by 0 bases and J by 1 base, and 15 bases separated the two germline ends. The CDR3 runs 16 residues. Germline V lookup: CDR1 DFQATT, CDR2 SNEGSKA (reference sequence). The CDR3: CSARDGQAAANTEAFF. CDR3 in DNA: TGCAGTGCTAGAGACGGGCAGGCTGCGGCGAACACTGAAGCTTTCTTT.

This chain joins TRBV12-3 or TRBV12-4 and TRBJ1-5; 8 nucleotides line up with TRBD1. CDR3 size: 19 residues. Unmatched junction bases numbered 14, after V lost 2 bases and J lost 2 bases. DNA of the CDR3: TGTGCCAGCAGTTTATGGGGGGCAGGGGGCGCTCTACGCAATCAGCCCCAGCATTTT. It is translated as CASSLWGAGGALRNQPQHF.

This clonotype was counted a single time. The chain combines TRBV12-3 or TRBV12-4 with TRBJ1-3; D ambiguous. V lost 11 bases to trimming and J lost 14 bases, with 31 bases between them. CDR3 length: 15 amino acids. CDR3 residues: CAGTIIGGSGNTVYF. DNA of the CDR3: TGTGCCGGCACCATCATTGGAGGCTCTGGAAACACTGTATATTTT.

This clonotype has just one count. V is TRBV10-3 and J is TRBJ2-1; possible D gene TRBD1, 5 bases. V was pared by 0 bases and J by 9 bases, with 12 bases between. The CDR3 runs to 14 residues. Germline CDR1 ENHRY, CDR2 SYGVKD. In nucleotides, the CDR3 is TGTGCCATCAGTGAGTCGAACGACAGTGCTGAGCAGTTCTTC. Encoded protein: CAISESNDSAEQFF.

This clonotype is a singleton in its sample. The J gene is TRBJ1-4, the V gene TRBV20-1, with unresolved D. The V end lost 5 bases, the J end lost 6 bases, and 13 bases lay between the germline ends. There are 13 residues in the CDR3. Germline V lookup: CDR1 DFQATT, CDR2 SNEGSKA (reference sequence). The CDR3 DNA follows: TGCAGTGCTTTCTCACGGACCGATGAAAAACTGTTTTTT. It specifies CSAFSRTDEKLFF.

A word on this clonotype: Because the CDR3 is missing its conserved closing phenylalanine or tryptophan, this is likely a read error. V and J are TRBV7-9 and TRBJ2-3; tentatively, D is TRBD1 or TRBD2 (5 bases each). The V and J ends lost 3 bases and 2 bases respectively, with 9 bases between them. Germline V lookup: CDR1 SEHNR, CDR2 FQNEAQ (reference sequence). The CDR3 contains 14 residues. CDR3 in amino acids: CASSLMGDTDTQYL. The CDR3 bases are TGTGCCAGCAGCTTGATGGGGGACACAGATACGCAGTATCTT.

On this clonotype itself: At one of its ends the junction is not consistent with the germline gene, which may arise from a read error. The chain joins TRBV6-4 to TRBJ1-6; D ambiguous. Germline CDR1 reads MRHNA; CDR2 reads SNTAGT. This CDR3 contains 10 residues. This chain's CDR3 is CASSDGHRGF. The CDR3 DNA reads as TGTGCCAGCAGTGATGGTCACCGAGGTTTT.

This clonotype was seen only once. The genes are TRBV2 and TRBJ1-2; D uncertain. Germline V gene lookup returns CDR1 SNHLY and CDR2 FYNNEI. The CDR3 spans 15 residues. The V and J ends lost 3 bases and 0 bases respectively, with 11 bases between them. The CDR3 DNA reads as TGTGCCAGCAGTGAGGAGAGCTCCTCTAACTATGGCTACACCTTC. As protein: CASSEESSSNYGYTF.

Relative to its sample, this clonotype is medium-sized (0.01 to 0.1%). CDR3 region: CASRLDRPRSNGYTF. CDR3 nucleotides: TGTGCCAGCAGACTGGACAGGCCGAGGTCGAATGGCTACACCTTC. The chain joins TRBV6-4 to TRBJ1-2, with TRBD1 identical over 7 bases. The CDR3 loop spans 15 amino acids. V lost 6 bases to trimming and J lost 6 bases; unmatched junction nucleotides: 13. CDR1 is MRHNA, CDR2 SNTAGT, per germline.

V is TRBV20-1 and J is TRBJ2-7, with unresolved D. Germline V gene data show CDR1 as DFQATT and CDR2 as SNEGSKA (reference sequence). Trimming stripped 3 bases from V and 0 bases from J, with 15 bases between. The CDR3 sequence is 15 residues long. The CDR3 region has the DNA TGCAGTGCTAGGCCTTTAAATACCAGCTCCTACGAGCAGTACTTC. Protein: CSARPLNTSSYEQYF.

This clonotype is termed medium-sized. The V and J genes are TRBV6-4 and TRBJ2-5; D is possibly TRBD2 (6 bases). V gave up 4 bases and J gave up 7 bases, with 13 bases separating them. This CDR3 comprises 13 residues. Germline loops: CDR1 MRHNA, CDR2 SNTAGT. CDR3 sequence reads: CASSVDRRGTQYF. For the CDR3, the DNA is TGTGCCAGCAGTGTTGATAGGAGGGGGACCCAGTACTTC.

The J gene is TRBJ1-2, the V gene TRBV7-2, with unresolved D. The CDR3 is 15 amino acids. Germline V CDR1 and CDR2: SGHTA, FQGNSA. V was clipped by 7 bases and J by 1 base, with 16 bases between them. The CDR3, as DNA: TGTGCCAGCACCCCAGATCCAGCCCGTAACTATGGCTACACCTTC. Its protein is CASTPDPARNYGYTF. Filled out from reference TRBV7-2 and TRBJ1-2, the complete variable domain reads GAGVSQSPSNKVTEKGKDVELRCDPISGHTALYWYRQSLGQGLEFLIYFQGNSAPDKSGLPSDRFSAERTGGSVSTLTIQRTQQEDSAVYLCASTPDPARNYGYTFGSGTRLTVV.

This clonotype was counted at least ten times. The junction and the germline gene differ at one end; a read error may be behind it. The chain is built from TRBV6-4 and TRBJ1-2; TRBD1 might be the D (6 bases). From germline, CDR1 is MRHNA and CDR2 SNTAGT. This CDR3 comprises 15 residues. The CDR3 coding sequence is TGTGCCAGCAGTCACTCCCGAGGGGGAGACTATGGCTACACCTTC. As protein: CASSHSRGGDYGYTF.

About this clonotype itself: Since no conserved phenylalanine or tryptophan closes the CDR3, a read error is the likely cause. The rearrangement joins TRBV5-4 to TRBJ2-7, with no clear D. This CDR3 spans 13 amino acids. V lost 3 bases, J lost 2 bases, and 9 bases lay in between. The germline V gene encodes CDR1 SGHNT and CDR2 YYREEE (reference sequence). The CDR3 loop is CASSSPAPYEQYL. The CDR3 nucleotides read TGTGCCAGCAGCTCACCCGCCCCCTACGAGCAGTACCTC.

CDR3 sequence reads: CASSLAGNEQFF. Written as DNA, the CDR3 is TGTGCCAGCAGTTTAGCGGGCAATGAGCAGTTCTTC. This chain connects TRBV12-3 or TRBV12-4 to TRBJ2-1; D call uncertain. The CDR3 extends over 12 amino acids. Between the trimmed V and J ends, which lost 0 bases and 6 bases, there was a span of 3 bases.